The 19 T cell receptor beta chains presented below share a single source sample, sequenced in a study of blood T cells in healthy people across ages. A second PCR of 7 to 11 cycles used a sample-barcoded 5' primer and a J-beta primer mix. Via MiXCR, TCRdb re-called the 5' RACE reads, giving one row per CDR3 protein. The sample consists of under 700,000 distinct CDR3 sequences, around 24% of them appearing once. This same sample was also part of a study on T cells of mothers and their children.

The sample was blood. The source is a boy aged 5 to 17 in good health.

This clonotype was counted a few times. CDR3 in DNA: TGTGCCAGCAGCCAATCCGGGACTAGCTCCTACAATGAGCAGTTCTTC. Its translation: CASSQSGTSSYNEQFF. J is TRBJ2-1 and V is TRBV7-9, with 8 bases aligning to TRBD2. This CDR3 is built from 16 residues. Germline CDR1 and CDR2: SEHNR and FQNEAQ (reference sequence). V shed 5 bases and J 0 bases; nucleotides not matched to a gene: 6.

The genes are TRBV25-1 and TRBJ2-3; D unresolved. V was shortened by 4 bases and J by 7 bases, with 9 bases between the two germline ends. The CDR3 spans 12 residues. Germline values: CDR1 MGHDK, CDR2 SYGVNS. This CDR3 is CASSGTGHTQYF. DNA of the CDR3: TGTGCCAGCAGTGGGACGGGTCATACGCAGTATTTT.

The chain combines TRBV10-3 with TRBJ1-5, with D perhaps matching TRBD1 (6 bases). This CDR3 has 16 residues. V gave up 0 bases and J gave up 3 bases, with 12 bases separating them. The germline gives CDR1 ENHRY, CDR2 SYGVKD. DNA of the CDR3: TGTGCCATCAGTGAGTCGAAGGACAGACCCAATCAGCCCCAGCATTTT. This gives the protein CAISESKDRPNQPQHF.

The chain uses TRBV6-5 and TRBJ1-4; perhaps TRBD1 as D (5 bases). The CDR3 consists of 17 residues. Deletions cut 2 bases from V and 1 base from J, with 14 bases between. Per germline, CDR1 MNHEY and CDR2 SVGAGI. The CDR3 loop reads CASSYGWGAETNEKLFF. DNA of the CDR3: TGTGCCAGCAGTTACGGGTGGGGCGCTGAAACTAATGAAAAACTGTTTTTT.

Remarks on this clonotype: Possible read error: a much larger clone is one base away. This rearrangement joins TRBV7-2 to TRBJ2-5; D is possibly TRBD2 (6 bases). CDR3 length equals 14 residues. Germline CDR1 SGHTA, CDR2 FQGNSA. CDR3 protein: CASGLSRGQETQYF. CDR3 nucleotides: TGTGCCAGCGGCTTATCGCGGGGCCAAGAGACCCAGTACTTC.

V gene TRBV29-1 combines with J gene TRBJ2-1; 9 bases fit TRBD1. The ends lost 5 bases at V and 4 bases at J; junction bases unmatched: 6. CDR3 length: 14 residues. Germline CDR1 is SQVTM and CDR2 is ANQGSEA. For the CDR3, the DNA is TGCAGCGTTACCGGGACAGGGACTTACAATGAGCAGTTCTTC. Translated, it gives CSVTGTGTYNEQFF.

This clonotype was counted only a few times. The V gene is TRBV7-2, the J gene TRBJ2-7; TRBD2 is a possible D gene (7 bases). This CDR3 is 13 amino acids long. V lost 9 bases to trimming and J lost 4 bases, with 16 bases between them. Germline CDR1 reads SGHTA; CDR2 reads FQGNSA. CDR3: CASREGGGYEQYF. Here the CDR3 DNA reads TGTGCCAGTCGAGAAGGGGGAGGGTACGAGCAGTACTTC.

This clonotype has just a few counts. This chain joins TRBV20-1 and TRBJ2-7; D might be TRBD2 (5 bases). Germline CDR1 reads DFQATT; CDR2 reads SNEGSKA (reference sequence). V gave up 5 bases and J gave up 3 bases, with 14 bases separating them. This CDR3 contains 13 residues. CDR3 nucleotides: TGCAGTGCTGAAGTCATCGGGATCTACGAGCAGTACTTC. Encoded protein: CSAEVIGIYEQYF.

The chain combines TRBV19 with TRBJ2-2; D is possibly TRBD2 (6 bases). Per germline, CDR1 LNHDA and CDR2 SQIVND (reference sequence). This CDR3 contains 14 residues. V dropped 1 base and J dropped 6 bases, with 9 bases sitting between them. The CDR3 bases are TGTGCCAGTAGTATAGCGGGGGTGGCCGGGGAGCTGTTTTTT. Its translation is CASSIAGVAGELFF. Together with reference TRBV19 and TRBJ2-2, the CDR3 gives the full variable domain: DGGITQSPKYLFRKEGQNVTLSCEQNLNHDAMYWYRQDPGQGLRLIYYSQIVNDFQKGDIAEGYSVSREKKESFPLTVTSAQKNPTAFYLCASSIAGVAGELFFGEGSRLTVL.

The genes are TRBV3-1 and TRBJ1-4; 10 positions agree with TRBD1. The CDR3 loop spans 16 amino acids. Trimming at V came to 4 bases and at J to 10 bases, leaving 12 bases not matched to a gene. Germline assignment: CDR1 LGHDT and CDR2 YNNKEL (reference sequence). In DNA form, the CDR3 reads TGTGCCAGCAGCCGAACCGGGACAGGGGCTCGAGGAAAACTGTTTTTT. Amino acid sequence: CASSRTGTGARGKLFF.

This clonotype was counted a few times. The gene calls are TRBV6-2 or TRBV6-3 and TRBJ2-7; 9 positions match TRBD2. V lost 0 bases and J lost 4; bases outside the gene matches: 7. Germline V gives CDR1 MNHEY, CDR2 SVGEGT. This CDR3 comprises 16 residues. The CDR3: CASSYSKTSGEYEQYF. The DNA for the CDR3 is TGTGCCAGCAGTTACTCCAAGACTAGCGGCGAGTACGAGCAGTACTTC.

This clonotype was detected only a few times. CDR3 amino acids: CASSSGTTNTEAFF. CDR3 DNA sequence: TGTGCCAGCAGTTCCGGGACAACTAACACTGAAGCTTTCTTT. This chain connects TRBV12-3 or TRBV12-4 to TRBJ1-1; D is perhaps TRBD1 (6 bases). CDR3 size: 14 residues. V lost 4 bases and J 2 bases, leaving 11 bases between the germline ends.

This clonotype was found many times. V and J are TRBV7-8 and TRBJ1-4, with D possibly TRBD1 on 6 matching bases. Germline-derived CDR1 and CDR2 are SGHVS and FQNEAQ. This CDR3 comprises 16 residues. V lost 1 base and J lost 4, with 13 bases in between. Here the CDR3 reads CASSLGQGGSNEKLFF. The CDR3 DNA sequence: TGTGCCAGCAGCTTAGGCCAAGGGGGTAGTAATGAAAAACTGTTTTTT.

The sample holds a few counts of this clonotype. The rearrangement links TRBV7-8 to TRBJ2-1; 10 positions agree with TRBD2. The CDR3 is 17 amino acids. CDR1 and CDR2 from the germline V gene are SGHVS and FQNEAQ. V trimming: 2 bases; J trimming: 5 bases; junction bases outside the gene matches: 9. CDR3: CASSLSLGTSADNEQFF. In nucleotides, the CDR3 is TGTGCCAGCAGCTTATCACTCGGGACTAGCGCTGACAATGAGCAGTTCTTC.

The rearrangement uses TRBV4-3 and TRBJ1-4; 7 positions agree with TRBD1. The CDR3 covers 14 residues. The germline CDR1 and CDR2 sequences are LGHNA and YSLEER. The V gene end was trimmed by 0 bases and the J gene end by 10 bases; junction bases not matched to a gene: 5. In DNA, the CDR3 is TGCGCCAGCAGCCAAGATACAGGGGTCGGAAAACTGTTTTTT. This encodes CASSQDTGVGKLFF.

CDR3 DNA sequence: TGTGCCAGCAGCGTAGGCGGGGGCGTTTTCAACGAGCAGTACTTC. Protein product: CASSVGGGVFNEQYF. This rearrangement joins TRBV9 to TRBJ2-7; possibly TRBD2 for D (7 bases). Trimming cost V 0 bases and J 5 bases, with 15 bases left between them. The CDR3 consists of 15 residues. Germline V gene lookup returns CDR1 SGDLS and CDR2 YYNGEE.

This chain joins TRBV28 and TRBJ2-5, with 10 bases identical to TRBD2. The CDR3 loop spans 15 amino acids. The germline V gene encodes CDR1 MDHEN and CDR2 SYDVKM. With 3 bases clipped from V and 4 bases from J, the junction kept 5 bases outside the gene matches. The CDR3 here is CASSLPTSGAETQYF. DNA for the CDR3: TGTGCCAGCAGTTTGCCAACTAGCGGGGCAGAGACCCAGTACTTC.

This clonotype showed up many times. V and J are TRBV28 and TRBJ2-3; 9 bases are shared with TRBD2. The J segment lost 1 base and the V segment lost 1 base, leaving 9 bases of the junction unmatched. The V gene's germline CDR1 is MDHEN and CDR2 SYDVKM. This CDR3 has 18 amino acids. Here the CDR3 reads CASSLYSLASGGTDTQYF. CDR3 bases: TGTGCCAGCAGTTTATATAGTCTTGCTAGCGGGGGCACAGATACGCAGTATTTT.

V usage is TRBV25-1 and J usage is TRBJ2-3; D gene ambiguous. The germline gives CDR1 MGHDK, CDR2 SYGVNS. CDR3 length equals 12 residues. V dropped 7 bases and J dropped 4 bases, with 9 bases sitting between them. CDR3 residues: CASTTSADTQYF. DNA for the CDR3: TGTGCCAGCACCACGTCGGCAGATACGCAGTATTTT.